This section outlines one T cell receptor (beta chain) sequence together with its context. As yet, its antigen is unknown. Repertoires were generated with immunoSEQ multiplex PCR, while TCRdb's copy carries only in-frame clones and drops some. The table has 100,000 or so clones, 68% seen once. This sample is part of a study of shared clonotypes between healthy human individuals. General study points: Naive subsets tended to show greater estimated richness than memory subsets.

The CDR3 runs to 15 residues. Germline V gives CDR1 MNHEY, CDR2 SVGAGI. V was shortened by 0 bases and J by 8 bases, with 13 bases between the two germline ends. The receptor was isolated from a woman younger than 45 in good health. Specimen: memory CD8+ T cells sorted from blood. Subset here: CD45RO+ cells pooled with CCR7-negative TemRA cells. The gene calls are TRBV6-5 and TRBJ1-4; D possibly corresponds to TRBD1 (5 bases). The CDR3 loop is CASSYSSREGEKLFF. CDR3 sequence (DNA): TGTGCCAGCAGTTACTCGAGCAGGGAGGGAGAAAAACTGTTTTTT.